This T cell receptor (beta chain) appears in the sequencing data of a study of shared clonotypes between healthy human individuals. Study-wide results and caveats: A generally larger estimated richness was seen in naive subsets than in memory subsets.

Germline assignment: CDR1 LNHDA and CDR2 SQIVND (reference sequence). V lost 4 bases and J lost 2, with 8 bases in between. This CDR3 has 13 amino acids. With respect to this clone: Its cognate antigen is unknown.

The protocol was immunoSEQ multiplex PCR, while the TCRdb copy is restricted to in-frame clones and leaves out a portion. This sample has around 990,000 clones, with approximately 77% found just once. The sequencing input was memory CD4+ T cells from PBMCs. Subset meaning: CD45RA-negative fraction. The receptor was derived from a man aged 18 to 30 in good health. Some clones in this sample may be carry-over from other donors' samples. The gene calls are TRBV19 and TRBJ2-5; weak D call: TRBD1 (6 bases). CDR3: CASSTGVQETQYF. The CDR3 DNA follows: TGTGCCAGTAGTACAGGGGTACAAGAGACCCAGTACTTC.